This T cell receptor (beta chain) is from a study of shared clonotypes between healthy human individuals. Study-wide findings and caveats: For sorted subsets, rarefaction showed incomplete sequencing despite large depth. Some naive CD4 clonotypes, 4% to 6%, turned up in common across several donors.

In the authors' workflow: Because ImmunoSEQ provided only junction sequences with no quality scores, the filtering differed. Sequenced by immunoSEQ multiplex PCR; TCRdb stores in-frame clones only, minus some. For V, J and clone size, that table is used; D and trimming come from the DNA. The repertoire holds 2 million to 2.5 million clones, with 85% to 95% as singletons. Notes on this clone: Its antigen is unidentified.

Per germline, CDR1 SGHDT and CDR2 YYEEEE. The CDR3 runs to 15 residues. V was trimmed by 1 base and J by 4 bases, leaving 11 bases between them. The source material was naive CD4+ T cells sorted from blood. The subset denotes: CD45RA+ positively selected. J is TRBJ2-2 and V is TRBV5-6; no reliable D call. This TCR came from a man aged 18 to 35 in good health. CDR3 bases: TGTGCCAGCAGCTTGTTAGGGTCAAGCACCGGGGAGCTGTTTTTT. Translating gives CASSLLGSSTGELFF.